The clone carrying this T cell receptor (beta chain) was detected only once. The sample has other DNA sequences that encode this CDR3 too. Profiled with immunoSEQ multiplex PCR; TCRdb holds only in-frame clones, not every one. The table has 400,000 to 500,000 clones, over 75% seen once; the top ten hold 1.8%. The record originates from a study of blood T cell repertoires in COVID-19. Study information: Samples taken during acute and convalescent COVID-19 were collected in the United States, Italy and Spain. PBMCs, B-cell-depleted T cells, or T cells provided the cDNA or gDNA that made up the material.

The V segment lost 0 bases and the J segment 5 bases; nucleotides outside the gene matches: 3. The CDR3 extends over 16 amino acids. CDR1 is LGHNA, CDR2 YSLEER, per germline. Sequencing used PBMCs or T cells enriched from blood (not recorded which). The chain combines TRBV4-3 with TRBJ2-7; 14 bases map to TRBD2. This TCR came from a woman aged 40-49 years who had recovered from COVID-19. CDR3 DNA sequence: TGCGCCAGCAGCCAAGACCCGGGACTAGCGGGAGACGAGCAGTACTTC. This sequence encodes CASSQDPGLAGDEQYF.